These 18 T cell receptor beta chains came from one sample sequenced in a study of blood T cell repertoires in COVID-19. Method: immunoSEQ multiplex PCR; TCRdb's copy keeps in-frame clones and lacks some. This sample yields 80,000 to 100,000 clones, of which around 88% are seen a single time; around 2% belongs to the top ten. Sequenced material: peripheral blood. These receptors were obtained from a man in his fifties or sixties with COVID-19, enrolled during active disease.

The chain carries TRBV5-8 and TRBJ1-3; D possibly corresponds to TRBD1 (5 bases). Per germline, CDR1 SGHTS and CDR2 YDEGEE. Trimming shortened V by 1 base and J by 4 bases, and 9 bases separated the two germline ends. The CDR3 spans 14 residues. CDR3 region: CASSLWQGGNTIYF. CDR3 nucleotide sequence: TGTGCCAGCAGCTTGTGGCAGGGAGGAAACACCATATATTTT. Complete variable domain (other parts from reference TRBV5-8 and TRBJ1-3): EAGVTQSPTHLIKTRGQQATLRCSPISGHTSVYWYQQALGLGLQFLLWYDEGEERNRGNFPPRFSGRQFPNYSSELNVNALELEDSALYLCASSLWQGGNTIYFGEGSWLTVV.

The chain has TRBV27 and TRBJ2-1; tentatively, D is TRBD2 (6 bases). The CDR3 extends over 15 amino acids. The V gene lost 6 bases and the J gene lost 3 bases, with 15 bases spanning the gap. The germline CDR1 and CDR2 sequences are MNHEY and SMNVEV (reference sequence). CDR3 amino acids: CASSYRGGDYNEQFF. The CDR3 coding sequence is TGTGCCAGCAGCTATCGGGGCGGGGACTACAATGAGCAGTTCTTC.

J is TRBJ1-2 and V is TRBV28; 10 bases fit TRBD1. Germline CDR1 is MDHEN and CDR2 is SYDVKM. The CDR3 consists of 14 residues. Unmatched junction bases numbered 4, after V lost 5 bases and J lost 4 bases. The CDR3 sequence is CASSPGTGAYGYTF. CDR3 DNA: TGTGCCAGCAGTCCAGGGACAGGGGCCTATGGCTACACCTTC.

The J gene is TRBJ1-2, the V gene TRBV28; no definite D call. This CDR3 has 14 residues. Germline loops: CDR1 MDHEN, CDR2 SYDVKM. V lost 4 bases and J 6 bases, leaving 15 bases between the germline ends. The CDR3: CASSSPLRPHGYTF. The CDR3 DNA is TGTGCCAGCAGTTCACCCCTGCGTCCCCATGGCTACACCTTC.

This clone has more than one count but fewer than ten. As DNA, the CDR3 is TGTGCCAGTAAGGTAGCGGCGAGATTAAACACTGAAGCTTTCTTT. Protein product: CASKVAARLNTEAFF. The J gene is TRBJ1-1, the V gene TRBV19; unclear D gene. CDR3 size: 15 residues. With 7 bases removed from V and 2 bases from J, the gap between germline ends came to 17 bases. Germline-derived CDR1 and CDR2 are LNHDA and SQIVND (reference sequence).

The chain uses TRBV4-3 and TRBJ1-2; possible D gene TRBD1, 5 bases. The CDR3 extends over 15 amino acids. V was shortened by 3 bases and J by 0 bases, with 11 bases between the two germline ends. The V gene's germline CDR1 is LGHNA and CDR2 YSLEER. The CDR3 reads CASSQSTEANYGYTF. The CDR3 DNA is TGCGCCAGCAGCCAGTCGACAGAAGCTAACTATGGCTACACCTTC.

V usage is TRBV7-2 and J usage is TRBJ2-3; 8 bases match TRBD2. CDR3 length: 15 amino acids. The V gene's germline CDR1 is SGHTA and CDR2 FQGNSA. Trimming at V came to 2 bases and at J to 6 bases, leaving 7 bases not matched to a gene. The CDR3 loop is CASSLRRGVPDTQYF. The CDR3 DNA follows: TGTGCCAGCAGCTTACGGCGGGGGGTCCCGGATACGCAGTATTTT. The full variable domain, its missing parts supplied by reference TRBV7-2 and TRBJ2-3, is GAGVSQSPSNKVTEKGKDVELRCDPISGHTALYWYRQSLGQGLEFLIYFQGNSAPDKSGLPSDRFSAERTGGSVSTLTIQRTQQEDSAVYLCASSLRRGVPDTQYFGPGTRLTVL.

This chain links TRBV7-2 with TRBJ1-2; D unresolved. This CDR3 region has 14 residues. CDR1 and CDR2 (germline): SGHTA, FQGNSA. The germline V and J ends were trimmed by 5 bases and 4 bases, with 14 bases remaining between them. The CDR3 reads CASSPSSVTYGYTF. The CDR3 DNA reads as TGTGCCAGCAGCCCCAGCAGCGTCACCTATGGCTACACCTTC. Drawing the rest from reference TRBV7-2 and TRBJ1-2, the complete variable domain is GAGVSQSPSNKVTEKGKDVELRCDPISGHTALYWYRQSLGQGLEFLIYFQGNSAPDKSGLPSDRFSAERTGGSVSTLTIQRTQQEDSAVYLCASSPSSVTYGYTFGSGTRLTVV.

This chain connects TRBV7-2 to TRBJ1-5; 9 bases fit TRBD1. This CDR3 comprises 14 residues. Looked up from germline, CDR1 is SGHTA and CDR2 is FQGNSA. V lost 6 bases and J lost 1; bases outside the gene matches: 1. The CDR3 coding sequence is TGTGCCAGCAGACAGGGGGCGAGCAATCAGCCCCAGCATTTT. Translation gives CASRQGASNQPQHF.

This clone has more than one count but fewer than ten. The rearrangement uses TRBV7-2 and TRBJ2-7; a weak D match, TRBD1 (5 bases). The V end lost 8 bases, the J end lost 4 bases, and 18 bases lay between the germline ends. CDR1 is SGHTA, CDR2 FQGNSA, per germline. The length of the CDR3 is 14 residues. Here the CDR3 DNA reads TGTGCCAGCGGCCCCCCCCAGGGCGGTTACGAGCAGTACTTC. Residues: CASGPPQGGYEQYF.

The chain has TRBV12-3 or TRBV12-4 and TRBJ2-2, with D perhaps matching TRBD1 (6 bases). V was shortened by 5 bases and J by 7 bases, with 11 bases between the two germline ends. This CDR3 spans 13 amino acids. The CDR3 region is CASSKQGYGELFF. DNA of the CDR3: TGTGCCAGCAGTAAACAGGGTTACGGGGAGCTGTTTTTT.

This chain uses TRBV4-1 with TRBJ2-4, with 7 bases that match TRBD1. This CDR3 spans 14 amino acids. V was clipped by 1 base and J by 3 bases; unmatched bases: 0. Germline V lookup: CDR1 MGHRA, CDR2 YSYEKL. The CDR3 region is CASSQGTGKNIQYF. The CDR3, as DNA: TGCGCCAGCAGCCAAGGGACAGGCAAAAACATTCAGTACTTC.

The chain combines TRBV9 with TRBJ2-7; weak D call: TRBD1 (5 bases). This CDR3 comprises 13 residues. Germline lookup yields CDR1 SGDLS and CDR2 YYNGEE. V dropped 0 bases and J dropped 4 bases, with 8 bases sitting between them. CDR3 bases: TGTGCCAGCAGCGTAGGGCCAGGGTACGAGCAGTACTTC. The encoded protein is CASSVGPGYEQYF.

The chain combines TRBV7-8 with TRBJ1-1, with a possible D match to TRBD1 (5 bases). Trimming left V 5 bases short and J 0 bases short, with 16 bases between. This CDR3 has 16 residues. Germline-derived CDR1 and CDR2 are SGHVS and FQNEAQ. The CDR3 loop is CASSPGTIGMNTEAFF. DNA for the CDR3: TGTGCCAGCAGCCCCGGGACTATCGGGATGAACACTGAAGCTTTCTTT. The full variable domain, its missing parts supplied by reference TRBV7-8 and TRBJ1-1, is GAGVSQSPRYKVAKRGQDVALRCDPISGHVSLFWYQQALGQGPEFLTYFQNEAQLDKSGLPSDRFFAERPEGSVSTLKIQRTQQEDSAVYLCASSPGTIGMNTEAFFGQGTRLTVV.

CDR3 sequence: CASSLTRRGRTDTQYF. As DNA, the CDR3 is TGTGCCAGCAGCTTAACAAGGCGGGGCCGCACAGATACGCAGTATTTT. The chain employs TRBV7-3 and TRBJ2-3; D possibly corresponds to TRBD2 (6 bases). Trimming removed 0 bases from V and 1 base from J, with 11 bases in between. This CDR3 contains 16 residues. Germline assignment: CDR1 SGHTA and CDR2 FQGTGA.

The genes are TRBV9 and TRBJ1-5; 9 nucleotides align to TRBD1. Germline CDR1 SGDLS, CDR2 YYNGEE. The CDR3 totals 14 residues. With V trimmed by 3 bases and J by 6 bases, 4 bases remained unmatched. The CDR3 loop is CASSAGQGGQPQHF. CDR3 in DNA: TGTGCCAGCAGCGCGGGACAGGGCGGTCAGCCCCAGCATTTT.

The rearrangement uses TRBV9 and TRBJ1-2; TRBD1 aligns across 8 bases. This CDR3 comprises 15 residues. Germline CDR1 reads SGDLS; CDR2 reads YYNGEE. V lost 0 bases, J lost 8 bases, and 9 bases stayed unmatched. The CDR3 nucleotides are TGTGCCAGCAGCGTAGAGGGACAGGAGGCGTGGGGCTACACCTTC. This sequence encodes CASSVEGQEAWGYTF.

The rearrangement uses TRBV9 and TRBJ1-4; 8 bases agree with TRBD1. This CDR3 is 16 amino acids long. Germline V gene lookup returns CDR1 SGDLS and CDR2 YYNGEE. V gave up 3 bases and J gave up 3 bases; unmatched junction bases: 7. The CDR3 nucleotides read TGTGCCAGCAGCGCCATCGGGGGACAGGCTAATGAAAAACTGTTTTTT. Its protein product is CASSAIGGQANEKLFF.